These 22 T cell receptor beta chains came from one sample sequenced in a study of read filtering for tumor transcriptome and immune sequencing (dated by TCRdb to about 2020). The sequencer listed for this sample is Illumina HiSeq 4000. TCR libraries were constructed from approximately 390 ng RNA using the Immunoverse kit, and molecular barcoded adaptors covering alpha/delta and beta/gamma chains were employed. The public reads were run again by TCRdb, first through fastp at Q25 and then through MiXCR, and only productive beta chains were kept. All rows with the same CDR3 protein become a single entry with the most common DNA and genes. The table for this sample lists approximately 50,000 distinct CDR3 sequences; 20% to 25% of them were counted only once. Of the sample, approximately 18% is held by the ten largest clones. The source material was a population of CD138-negative cells sorted from bone marrow. The meaning of the sample's cell subset or site label: bone marrow mononuclear cells depleted of CD138+ plasma/myeloma cells by negative magnetic selection. Every receptor here comes from a donor older than 35 with multiple myeloma.

Points on this clonotype: A much larger clone lies a single base off, so this may be a read error. V and J are TRBV20-1 and TRBJ1-5; a possible D gene is TRBD1 (5 bases). The CDR3 extends over 15 amino acids. The germline CDR1 and CDR2 sequences are DFQATT and SNEGSKA (reference sequence). Trimming shortened V by 3 bases and J by 0 bases, and 12 bases separated the two germline ends. CDR3 in DNA: TGCAGTGCTAGCGAGGCAGGACATAGCAATCAGCCCCAGCATTTT. Translating gives CSASEAGHSNQPQHF.

This clonotype was found many times. The chain joins TRBV5-1 to TRBJ2-1, with 8 bases identical to TRBD2. The CDR3 is made up of 14 amino acids. V trimming: 9 bases; J trimming: 4 bases; junction bases outside the gene matches: 9. Germline V lookup: CDR1 SGHRS, CDR2 YFSETQ. The CDR3 DNA is TGCGCCACGTCAGGAGCGGGGGCTTACAATGAGCAGTTCTTC. This codes for CATSGAGAYNEQFF.

This clonotype showed up many times. The chain links TRBV5-1 to TRBJ2-2, with D perhaps given as TRBD1 or TRBD2 (5 bases each). V dropped 8 bases and J dropped 1 base, with 12 bases sitting between them. This CDR3 spans 14 amino acids. Per germline, CDR1 SGHRS and CDR2 YFSETQ. The CDR3 sequence is CASVGVLNTGELFF. The CDR3 bases are TGCGCCAGTGTGGGGGTCCTGAACACCGGGGAGCTGTTTTTT. The whole variable domain, filled in from reference TRBV5-1 and TRBJ2-2, reads KAGVTQTPRYLIKTRGQQVTLSCSPISGHRSVSWYQQTPGQGLQFLFEYFSETQRNKGNFPGRFSGRQFSNSRSEMNVSTLELGDSALYLCASVGVLNTGELFFGEGSRLTVL.

This clonotype was observed at least ten times. This sequence joins TRBV29-1 and TRBJ2-1; TRBD2 matches 7 bases. The CDR3 extends over 14 amino acids. CDR1 SQVTM and CDR2 ANQGSEA come from the germline V gene. V lost 7 bases to trimming and J lost 2 bases; unmatched junction nucleotides: 8. CDR3 nucleotides: TGCAGCGCTATTAACCGGGGGGCCTACAATGAGCAGTTCTTC. Its protein product is CSAINRGAYNEQFF.

There are many counts of this clonotype. The chain carries TRBV5-4 and TRBJ1-4, with D hard to call. The germline V gene encodes CDR1 SGHNT and CDR2 YYREEE (reference sequence). Trimming removed 4 bases at V and 0 bases at J, with 10 bases between. This CDR3 is built from 15 residues. The CDR3 DNA reads as TGTGCCAGCAGCCCGGACGGCGCAACTAATGAAAAACTGTTTTTT. It yields the protein CASSPDGATNEKLFF.

The sample holds many counts of this clonotype. This chain joins TRBV29-1 and TRBJ2-2; no firm D call. The CDR3 is 12 amino acids. V lost 5 bases and J 5 bases, leaving 9 bases between the germline ends. Germline lookup yields CDR1 SQVTM and CDR2 ANQGSEA. The CDR3: CSVIFRTGELFF. CDR3 in DNA: TGCAGCGTTATCTTCCGGACCGGGGAGCTGTTTTTT.

This sequence joins TRBV20-1 and TRBJ2-2; 9 bases are shared with TRBD1. J lost 5 bases, V lost 6 bases, and 7 bases had no gene match. The CDR3 runs to 14 residues. Germline CDR1 reads DFQATT; CDR2 reads SNEGSKA (reference sequence). The CDR3 here is CSARYRGQTGELFF. The CDR3 nucleotides read TGCAGTGCAAGATACAGGGGGCAGACCGGGGAGCTGTTTTTT.

There are many counts of this clonotype. The CDR3 protein is CASSRTTTDTQYF. CDR3 bases: TGTGCCAGCAGTCGGACCACCACAGATACGCAGTATTTT. This sequence joins TRBV7-9 and TRBJ2-3; D not resolved. Germline values: CDR1 SEHNR, CDR2 FQNEAQ (reference sequence). V gave up 6 bases and J gave up 2 bases, with 9 bases separating them. The CDR3 is 13 amino acids.

Many counts were recorded for this clonotype. The chain recombines TRBV11-3 with TRBJ2-1; D may be TRBD1 (6 bases). CDR3 length equals 15 residues. Between the trimmed V and J ends, which lost 5 bases and 0 bases, there was a span of 11 bases. CDR1 SGHNT and CDR2 YENEEA come from the germline V gene. The CDR3 region is CASSQGIGSYNEQFF. Written as DNA, the CDR3 is TGTGCCAGCAGCCAGGGGATCGGCTCCTACAATGAGCAGTTCTTC.

This clonotype was seen only a few times. The chain's CDR3 is CASSLRRGNQPQHF. As DNA, the CDR3 is TGTGCCAGCAGTCTACGCCGGGGCAATCAGCCCCAGCATTTT. The genes are TRBV6-5 and TRBJ1-5; the D is unclear. The CDR3 consists of 14 residues. V was trimmed by 5 bases and J by 2 bases, leaving 10 bases between them. Germline V gives CDR1 MNHEY, CDR2 SVGAGI.

The table lists this clonotype with many counts. The V call is TRBV19, the J call TRBJ2-1; TRBD2 matches 7 bases. The CDR3 totals 15 residues. CDR1 is LNHDA and CDR2 is SQIVND in the germline V gene (reference sequence). V gave up 2 bases and J gave up 4 bases; unmatched junction bases: 5. CDR3 region: CASSIFAGDYNEQFF. As DNA, the CDR3 is TGTGCCAGTAGTATATTTGCGGGAGATTACAATGAGCAGTTCTTC.

Regarding this clonotype: This could be a read error, since a much larger clone is one nucleotide away. The V gene is TRBV29-1, the J gene TRBJ1-1; D unresolved. The V and J ends lost 7 bases and 1 base respectively, with 13 bases between them. The V gene's germline CDR1 is SQVTM and CDR2 ANQGSEA. The CDR3 is made up of 13 amino acids. This CDR3 reads CSAKEQENTEAFF. As DNA, the CDR3 is TGCAGCGCAAAGGAGCAAGAGAACACTGAAGCTTTCTTT.

This clonotype showed up just a few times. The chain uses TRBV27 and TRBJ2-1; 9 bases line up with TRBD2. The CDR3 is 17 residues long. Germline assignment: CDR1 MNHEY and CDR2 SMNVEV (reference sequence). With 9 bases clipped from V and 7 bases from J, the junction kept 19 bases outside the gene matches. CDR3 amino acids: CASLRGLAGGGVNEQFF. CDR3 nucleotides: TGTGCCAGTTTGAGGGGACTTGCGGGGGGGGGGGTAAATGAGCAGTTCTTC.

With respect to this clonotype: This may stem from a read error, because a much larger clone lies one nucleotide away. The rearrangement uses TRBV7-3 and TRBJ2-3, with 8 bases fitting TRBD2. J was trimmed by 4 bases and V by 4 bases; bases with no gene match: 1. This CDR3 comprises 13 residues. The germline V gene encodes CDR1 SGHTA and CDR2 FQGTGA. CDR3 nucleotide sequence: TGTGCCAGCAGCTCCGGGGGGGCAGATACGCAGTATTTT. Residues: CASSSGGADTQYF.

This clonotype was recorded at least ten times. This chain uses TRBV4-1 with TRBJ1-1; weak D call: TRBD1 (5 bases). The CDR3 consists of 15 residues. The germline V gene has CDR1 MGHRA and CDR2 YSYEKL. The V end lost 1 base, the J end lost 0 bases, and 9 bases lay between the germline ends. Here the CDR3 DNA reads TGCGCCAGCAGCCAAGGTGGCAGGGTGAACACTGAAGCTTTCTTT. It is translated as CASSQGGRVNTEAFF.

With regard to this clonotype: A much larger clone sits a single nucleotide away, making a read error possible. Since the CDR3 does not end with the conserved phenylalanine or tryptophan, this likely comes from a read error. The V call is TRBV10-3, the J call TRBJ1-5; D remains unclear. The length of the CDR3 is 16 residues. The germline CDR1 and CDR2 sequences are ENHRY and SYGVKD. Trimming pared 4 bases from V and 4 bases from J, leaving 17 bases between. CDR3: CAISGGSGKLNQPQHS. CDR3 DNA sequence: TGTGCCATCAGTGGCGGATCGGGAAAGTTGAATCAGCCCCAGCATTCT.

This clonotype appeared a few times. One base away lies a much larger clone, so this may be a sequencing read error. The chain uses TRBV5-1 and TRBJ2-3, with D possibly matching TRBD2 (6 bases). This CDR3 contains 15 residues. CDR1 SGHRS and CDR2 YFSETQ come from the germline V gene. CDR3 coding DNA: TGCGCCAGCAGCTTCGGAGGGCCTAGCACAGATGCGCAGTATTTT. It codes for CASSFGGPSTDAQYF.

There are many counts of this clonotype. The rearrangement links TRBV2 to TRBJ1-2; D gene ambiguous. The CDR3 length is 11 residues. Looked up from germline, CDR1 is SNHLY and CDR2 is FYNNEI. Trimming removed 2 bases from V and 6 bases from J, with 4 bases in between. CDR3 DNA: TGTGCCAGCAGTGAACCAGATGGCTACACCTTC. Translated, it gives CASSEPDGYTF.

This clonotype came up many times. The chain carries TRBV19 and TRBJ2-1; the D call may be TRBD1 or TRBD2 (5 bases each). V shed 7 bases and J shed 5 bases, with 21 bases lying between them. The CDR3 runs to 16 residues. Germline V gene data show CDR1 as LNHDA and CDR2 as SQIVND (reference sequence). CDR3 sequence reads: CASTPPWGSPNNEQFF. The CDR3 nucleotides are TGTGCCAGTACCCCCCCTTGGGGGTCCCCCAACAATGAGCAGTTCTTC.

This clonotype was detected ten times or more. The chain uses TRBV28 and TRBJ1-1, with 7 bases aligning to TRBD1. J was trimmed by 4 bases and V by 7 bases; bases with no gene match: 3. The CDR3 spans 12 residues. Germline CDR1 is MDHEN and CDR2 is SYDVKM. CDR3 nucleotides: TGTGCCAGCAAGGCAGGGGGCACTGAAGCTTTCTTT. Translated: CASKAGGTEAFF.

This clonotype has at least ten counts. V and J are TRBV12-5 and TRBJ1-5; unclear D gene. Looked up from germline, CDR1 is LGHNT and CDR2 is FRNRAP. The CDR3 has 12 residues. V was clipped by 6 bases and J by 1 base, with 4 bases between them. The CDR3 DNA is TGTGCTAGTGGGGAAAGCAATCAGCCCCAGCATTTT. As protein: CASGESNQPQHF.

This clonotype was picked up many times. The CDR3 DNA reads as TGCAGTGCTAGACCGGGCCCCTACGAGCAGTACTTC. Translation: CSARPGPYEQYF. The chain links TRBV20-1 to TRBJ2-7; D remains ambiguous. CDR1 and CDR2 from the germline V gene are DFQATT and SNEGSKA (reference sequence). The V end lost 2 bases, the J end lost 2 bases, and 7 bases lay between the germline ends. This CDR3 contains 12 residues.